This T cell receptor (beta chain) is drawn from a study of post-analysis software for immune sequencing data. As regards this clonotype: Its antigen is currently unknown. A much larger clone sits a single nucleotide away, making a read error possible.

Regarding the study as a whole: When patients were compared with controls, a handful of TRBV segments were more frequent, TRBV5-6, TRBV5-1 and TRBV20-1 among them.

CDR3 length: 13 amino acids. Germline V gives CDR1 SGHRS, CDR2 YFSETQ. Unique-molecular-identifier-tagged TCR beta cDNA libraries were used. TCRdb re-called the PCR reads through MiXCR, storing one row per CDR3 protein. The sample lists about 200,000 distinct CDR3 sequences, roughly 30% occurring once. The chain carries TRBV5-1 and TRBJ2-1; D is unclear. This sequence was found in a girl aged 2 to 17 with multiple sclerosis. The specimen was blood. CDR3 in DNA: TGCGCCAGCAGGAACAGCTCCTACGATGAGCAGTTCTTC. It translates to CASRNSSYDEQFF.